The present T cell receptor (beta chain) was sequenced within a study of metastatic and nonmetastatic thyroid tumors. Overall study context: Repertoires were compared across blood and tumor or nodule tissue from malignant and benign thyroid patients.

None of the patients had undergone any treatment ahead of thyroid surgery. Study-level findings and limits: When malignant thyroid tumors were compared with benign nodules, TCR beta diversity was reportedly significantly higher in the malignant tumors. This held in both blood and tumor samples.

Comments on this clone: Its antigen is unknown.

Authors' processing steps: To classify distant metastasis in papillary thyroid cancer, a model was built from CDR3 differences across clinicopathological groups. TCRdb re-called the PCR reads through MiXCR. For this entry, the V and J calls and clone size follow TCRdb and not the study's own pipeline. Of 30,000 to 35,000 clones in the sample, around 33% were seen once. V was trimmed by 4 bases and J by 8 bases, leaving 17 bases between them. The CDR3 consists of 15 residues. Germline V lookup: CDR1 SGHAT, CDR2 FQNNGV. V is TRBV11-2 and J is TRBJ2-2, with D possibly matching TRBD2 (6 bases). Sequenced material: tumor tissue. The clonotype originates from a female donor with papillary thyroid cancer or a benign thyroid nodule (not recorded which). Some clones in this sample may be carry-over from other donors' samples. CDR3 DNA sequence: TGTGCCAGCAGCTCTCGGTTAGGCGGGGAGGGGGAGCTGTTTTTT. Translating gives CASSSRLGGEGELFF. Full variable domain (rest looked up from reference TRBV11-2 and TRBJ2-2): EAGVAQSPRYKIIEKRQSVAFWCNPISGHATLYWYQQILGQGPKLLIQFQNNGVVDDSQLPKDRFSAERLKGVDSTLKIQPAKLEDSAVYLCASSSRLGGEGELFFGEGSRLTVL.